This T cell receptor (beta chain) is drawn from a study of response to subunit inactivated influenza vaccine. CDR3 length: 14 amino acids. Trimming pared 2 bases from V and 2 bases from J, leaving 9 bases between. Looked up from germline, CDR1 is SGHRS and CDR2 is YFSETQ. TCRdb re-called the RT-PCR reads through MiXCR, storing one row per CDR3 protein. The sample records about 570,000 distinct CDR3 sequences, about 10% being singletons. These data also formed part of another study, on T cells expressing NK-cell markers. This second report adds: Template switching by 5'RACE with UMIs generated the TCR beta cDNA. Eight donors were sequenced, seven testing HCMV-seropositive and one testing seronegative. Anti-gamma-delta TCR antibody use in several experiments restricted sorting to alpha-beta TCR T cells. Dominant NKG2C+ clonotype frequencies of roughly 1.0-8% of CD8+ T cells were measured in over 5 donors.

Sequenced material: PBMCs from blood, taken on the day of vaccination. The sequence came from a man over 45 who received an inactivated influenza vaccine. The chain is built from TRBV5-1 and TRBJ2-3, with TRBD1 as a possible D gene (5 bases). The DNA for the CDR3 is TGCGCCAGCAGCTTCCAGGGTACCACAGATACGCAGTATTTT. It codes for CASSFQGTTDTQYF.